This T cell receptor beta chain was found in a study of blood T cell repertoires in COVID-19. Study as a whole: Samples of COVID-19 (acute and convalescent) were obtained from the United States, Italy and Spain.

Authors' processing steps: Scientists estimated how many nucleated cells there were by amplifying reference gene primers. Sequenced by immunoSEQ multiplex PCR; TCRdb stores in-frame clones only, minus some. Clonal size and the V and J genes are those of that table, whereas D and trimming came from the DNA. Of 150,000 to 250,000 clones listed, approximately 84% are singletons. Germline loops: CDR1 MGHRA, CDR2 YSYEKL. The CDR3 is made up of 20 amino acids. The ends lost 2 bases at V and 0 bases at J; junction bases unmatched: 14. Specimen: peripheral blood. The TCR originated in a human donor with acute or convalescent COVID-19. The donor label of this sample is uncertain. The chain joins TRBV4-1 to TRBJ2-5; 11 nucleotides line up with TRBD1. In nucleotides, the CDR3 is TGCGCCAGCAGCCAAATTCCCTCGGGACAGGGGGGACCGAACCAAGAGACCCAGTACTTC. Its protein is CASSQIPSGQGGPNQETQYF.